This T cell receptor (beta chain) comes out of a study of blood T cell repertoires in COVID-19. Study details: Sample material is recorded as cDNA or gDNA derived from T cells, B-cell-depleted T cells, or PBMCs.

Profiled with immunoSEQ multiplex PCR; TCRdb holds only in-frame clones, not every one. The sample consists of some 70,000 clones, about 90% of them appearing once. The CDR3 spans 15 residues. The V gene lost 0 bases and the J gene lost 2 bases, with 11 bases spanning the gap. Looked up from germline, CDR1 is SEHNR and CDR2 is FQNEAQ (reference sequence). The specimen sequenced was peripheral blood. The chain recombines TRBV7-9 with TRBJ2-7; weak D call: TRBD2 (5 bases). This sequence was found in a man aged 50 to 59 with active COVID-19. In nucleotides, the CDR3 is TGTGCCAGCAGCTTAGCGGGGAGCCGACCCTACGAGCAGTACTTC. It is translated as CASSLAGSRPYEQYF.